The 23 T cell receptor beta chains below all came from one sample that was sequenced in a study of blood T cells in healthy people across ages. Together with a sample-barcoded 5' primer, a J-beta primer mix was included in a second PCR lasting about 7 to 11 cycles. TCRdb ran MiXCR on the 5' RACE reads and lists one entry per CDR3 protein. In the table there are 700,000 to 900,000 distinct CDR3 sequences, roughly 25% of which are singletons. These same data were also listed under a study on T cells of mothers and their children.

The sequenced sample was blood. The receptors were gathered from a boy between 10 and 17 years old in good health.

This clonotype appeared a few times. The chain's CDR3 is CSVALGLAGDEQYF. The CDR3 DNA reads as TGCAGCGTTGCCCTCGGACTAGCGGGGGACGAGCAGTACTTC. The chain has TRBV29-1 and TRBJ2-1, with 13 bases lining up with TRBD2. TRBJ2-7 explains the end of the DNA better; the J call may be wrong. The CDR3 loop spans 14 amino acids. Germline loops: CDR1 SQVTM, CDR2 ANQGSEA.

The chain links TRBV28 to TRBJ1-6; D gene uncertain. Germline V CDR1 and CDR2: MDHEN, SYDVKM. V was clipped by 6 bases and J by 9 bases, with 6 bases between them. The CDR3 spans 11 residues. CDR3 residues: CASSRSSPLHF. The CDR3 nucleotides read TGTGCCAGCAGCCGTAGTTCACCCCTCCACTTT.

This clonotype was found a few times. The V gene is TRBV10-3, the J gene TRBJ2-5; D is possibly TRBD2 (6 bases). V was pared by 4 bases and J by 2 bases, with 11 bases between. Germline CDR1 is ENHRY and CDR2 is SYGVKD. The CDR3 sequence is 14 residues long. The CDR3 nucleotides are TGTGCCATCAGTGGCGGAGGGAAACAAGAGACCCAGTACTTC. This sequence encodes CAISGGGKQETQYF.

This rearrangement joins TRBV20-1 to TRBJ2-5; D may be TRBD2 (7 bases). The CDR3 is 14 residues long. The V gene lost 4 bases and the J gene lost 3 bases, with 15 bases spanning the gap. Germline V gene lookup returns CDR1 DFQATT and CDR2 SNEGSKA (reference sequence). The CDR3 region is CSANLGGPKETQYF. The CDR3 DNA sequence: TGCAGTGCTAATCTCGGGGGGCCAAAAGAGACCCAGTACTTC.

The sample holds a few counts of this clonotype. V and J are TRBV28 and TRBJ2-6; no definite D call. Trimming cost V 7 bases and J 2 bases, with 6 bases left between them. This CDR3 has 13 residues. Germline V lookup: CDR1 MDHEN, CDR2 SYDVKM. CDR3 loop: CASIRTGANVLTF. CDR3 bases: TGTGCCAGCATTCGGACTGGGGCCAACGTCCTGACTTTC.

This clonotype turned up a few times. The V and J genes are TRBV3-1 and TRBJ1-1; maybe TRBD1 (6 bases). Trimming cost V 6 bases and J 7 bases, with 12 bases left between them. Germline values: CDR1 LGHDT, CDR2 YNNKEL (reference sequence). CDR3 length: 12 amino acids. The CDR3: CASRQGGLEAFF. The CDR3 nucleotides read TGTGCCAGCAGACAGGGCGGCCTTGAAGCTTTCTTT.

The V call is TRBV11-1, the J call TRBJ2-5; D call uncertain. The CDR3 covers 14 residues. Looked up from germline, CDR1 is SGHAT and CDR2 is FQDESV (reference sequence). V dropped 4 bases and J dropped 0 bases, with 9 bases sitting between them. In DNA, the CDR3 is TGTGCCAGCAGCTCTGGTAGTGACCAAGAGACCCAGTACTTC. Its translation is CASSSGSDQETQYF. Drawing the rest from reference TRBV11-1 and TRBJ2-5, the complete variable domain is EAEVAQSPRYKITEKSQAVAFWCDPISGHATLYWYRQILGQGPELLVQFQDESVVDDSQLPKDRFSAERLKGVDSTLKIQPAELGDSAMYLCASSSGSDQETQYFGPGTRLLVL.

The J gene is TRBJ1-6, the V gene TRBV6-1, with 9 bases lining up with TRBD1. Germline loops: CDR1 MNHNS, CDR2 SASEGT. The CDR3 extends over 15 amino acids. V dropped 6 bases and J dropped 11; count of bases not matched to a gene: 11. The CDR3 nucleotides read TGTGCCAGCAGCGCGGGACAGACAGGGGGGGCACCCCTCCACTTT. Amino acid sequence: CASSAGQTGGAPLHF.

This chain uses TRBV14 with TRBJ1-2; D remains ambiguous. The CDR3 has 12 residues. V was cut by 4 bases and J by 7 bases, with 10 bases left in between. CDR1 is SGHDN and CDR2 is FVKESK in the germline V gene. Here the CDR3 reads CASSPEGRGYTF. CDR3 nucleotides: TGTGCCAGCAGCCCCGAAGGCCGTGGCTACACCTTC.

This clonotype was seen more than once but under ten times. The chain links TRBV15 to TRBJ1-5, with 10 bases matching TRBD1. There are 16 residues in the CDR3. The V gene end was trimmed by 6 bases and the J gene end by 4 bases; junction bases not matched to a gene: 9. Germline-derived CDR1 and CDR2 are LNHNV and YYDKDF (reference sequence). CDR3 bases: TGTGCCACCAGGGACAGGGGGGAGGTTGGGAATCAGCCCCAGCATTTT. This encodes CATRDRGEVGNQPQHF.

This clonotype has at least ten counts. CDR3: CASSLGGTFGEKLFF. The CDR3 region has the DNA TGCGCCAGCAGCTTGGGAGGAACGTTTGGTGAAAAACTGTTTTTT. The rearrangement joins TRBV5-1 to TRBJ1-4; no clear D. The V end was cut by 0 bases, the J end by 7 bases, with 13 bases between. Germline V lookup: CDR1 SGHRS, CDR2 YFSETQ. This CDR3 has 15 residues.

This clonotype was recorded a few times. This chain links TRBV9 with TRBJ2-6; maybe TRBD2 (5 bases). Germline V gene sequence: CDR1 SGDLS, CDR2 YYNGEE. The CDR3 contains 18 residues. The V end was cut by 3 bases, the J end by 2 bases, with 18 bases between. The chain's CDR3 is CASSEGRRRITGANVLTF. The CDR3 coding sequence is TGTGCCAGCAGCGAAGGACGGAGGCGTATCACTGGGGCCAACGTCCTGACTTTC.

J is TRBJ2-4 and V is TRBV28; possibly TRBD1 for D (5 bases). V was pared by 4 bases and J by 0 bases, with 10 bases between. From germline, CDR1 is MDHEN and CDR2 SYDVKM. CDR3 size: 15 residues. Here the CDR3 reads CASSWLTGAKNIQYF. DNA for the CDR3: TGTGCCAGCAGTTGGTTAACAGGAGCCAAAAACATTCAGTACTTC. The variable domain in full, completed from reference TRBV28 and TRBJ2-4, reads DVKVTQSSRYLVKRTGEKVFLECVQDMDHENMFWYRQDPGLGLRLIYFSYDVKMKEKGDIPEGYSVSREKKERFSLILESASTNQTSMYLCASSWLTGAKNIQYFGAGTRLSVL.

This clonotype has at least ten counts. J is TRBJ2-7 and V is TRBV18; D possibly corresponds to TRBD1 (6 bases). The germline V gene encodes CDR1 KGHSH and CDR2 LQKENI. With 5 bases removed from V and 3 bases from J, the gap between germline ends came to 11 bases. The CDR3 runs to 13 residues. The CDR3 nucleotides read TGTGCCAGCTCATCGATCAGGGGCTACGAGCAGTACTTC. Translating it yields CASSSIRGYEQYF.

This chain links TRBV30 with TRBJ2-1; D is perhaps TRBD1 (6 bases). V was trimmed by 3 bases and J by 7 bases, leaving 16 bases between them. The germline V gene encodes CDR1 GTSNPN and CDR2 SVGIG (reference sequence). CDR3 size: 14 residues. CDR3 sequence reads: CAWSALTGRNEQFF. CDR3 DNA: TGTGCCTGGAGCGCCCTCACAGGGCGGAATGAGCAGTTCTTC.

This rearrangement joins TRBV24-1 to TRBJ2-6; D gene ambiguous. V was pared by 3 bases and J by 0 bases, with 8 bases between. CDR1 is KGHDR and CDR2 is SFDVKD in the germline V gene. The CDR3 is 16 residues long. CDR3 residues: CATSDPTYSGANVLTF. The CDR3 DNA sequence: TGTGCCACCAGTGATCCAACCTACTCTGGGGCCAACGTCCTGACTTTC.

The chain combines TRBV2 with TRBJ2-5, with D unclear. This CDR3 has 13 amino acids. In germline, CDR1 is SNHLY, CDR2 FYNNEI. V lost 4 bases, J lost 0 bases, and 6 bases lay in between. For the CDR3, the DNA is TGTGCCAGCAGTGTAGAGAACCAAGAGACCCAGTACTTC. It specifies CASSVENQETQYF. Complete variable domain (other parts from reference TRBV2 and TRBJ2-5): EPEVTQTPSHQVTQMGQEVILRCVPISNHLYFYWYRQILGQKVEFLVSFYNNEISEKSEIFDDQFSVERPDGSNFTLKIRSTKLEDSAMYFCASSVENQETQYFGPGTRLLVL.

This clonotype was counted a few times. The genes are TRBV4-2 and TRBJ1-3; D remains unclear. CDR3 length: 14 amino acids. Germline-derived CDR1 and CDR2 are LGHNA and YNFKEQ. V lost 1 base, J lost 4 bases, and 8 bases lay in between. CDR3 DNA: TGTGCCAGCAGCCAAGGGCTGAAAGGAAACACCATATATTTT. Encoded protein: CASSQGLKGNTIYF.

This clonotype appeared once. This chain uses TRBV15 with TRBJ1-2; maybe TRBD1 (5 bases). Trimming shortened V by 6 bases and J by 4 bases, and 18 bases separated the two germline ends. The CDR3 runs to 15 residues. Germline CDR1 and CDR2: LNHNV and YYDKDF (reference sequence). In nucleotides, the CDR3 is TGTGCCACCAGTAACCAGGGTTATTGGGGCTATGGCTACACCTTC. Translating gives CATSNQGYWGYGYTF. Full variable domain (rest looked up from reference TRBV15 and TRBJ1-2): DAMVIQNPRYQVTQFGKPVTLSCSQTLNHNVMYWYQQKSSQAPKLLFHYYDKDFNNEADTPDNFQSRRPNTSFCFLDIRSPGLGDTAMYLCATSNQGYWGYGYTFGSGTRLTVV.

In this sample, this clonotype turned up once. The rearrangement joins TRBV10-3 to TRBJ2-3; D ambiguous. CDR3 size: 13 residues. Germline V CDR1 and CDR2: ENHRY, SYGVKD. V shed 3 bases and J shed 0 bases, with 4 bases lying between them. The CDR3 DNA sequence: TGTGCCATCAGTGAACAGAGCACAGATACGCAGTATTTT. Its protein product is CAISEQSTDTQYF.

The chain employs TRBV4-1 and TRBJ2-4; TRBD2 matches at 8 bases. CDR1 is MGHRA and CDR2 is YSYEKL in the germline V gene. CDR3 length: 15 amino acids. V was clipped by 1 base and J by 7 bases; unmatched bases: 6. CDR3 DNA: TGCGCCAGCAGCCAAGTCCCCCCTAGCGGGAACATTCAGTACTTC. Translating gives CASSQVPPSGNIQYF.

This clonotype turned up a few times. The V gene is TRBV5-1, the J gene TRBJ2-1; TRBD2 agrees at 13 bases. The CDR3 is made up of 16 amino acids. Trimming at V came to 0 bases and at J to 7 bases, leaving 4 bases not matched to a gene. Germline V lookup: CDR1 SGHRS, CDR2 YFSETQ. This chain's CDR3 is CASSLAWTSGGNEQFF. The CDR3 coding sequence is TGCGCCAGCAGCTTGGCCTGGACTAGCGGGGGTAATGAGCAGTTCTTC.

This clonotype was counted a few times. The chain has TRBV6-5 and TRBJ2-7, with D tentatively TRBD1 (6 bases). The CDR3 contains 15 residues. From germline, CDR1 is MNHEY and CDR2 SVGAGI. Trimming took 2 bases from V and 8 from J, leaving 19 bases between them. The CDR3 sequence: CASSYVDRGLSKQYF. In DNA, the CDR3 is TGTGCCAGCAGTTACGTGGACAGAGGTCTTTCGAAGCAGTACTTC.